The 12 T cell receptor beta chains reported below all come from one sample, sequenced in a study of response to subunit inactivated influenza vaccine. Each CDR3 protein gets one entry after TCRdb re-called the RT-PCR reads with MiXCR. The sample carries roughly 710,000 distinct CDR3 sequences, 12% to 15% recorded once. The material sequenced was PBMCs from blood, taken less than 15 days before vaccination. These TCRs come from a man between 50 and 59 years old who received an inactivated influenza vaccine.

This chain connects TRBV28 to TRBJ2-1, with D perhaps TRBD1 (6 bases). Trimming cost V 3 bases and J 13 bases, with 19 bases left between them. The CDR3 contains 14 residues. Looked up from germline, CDR1 is MDHEN and CDR2 is SYDVKM. CDR3 loop: CASSFLDRSTDQFF. In DNA, the CDR3 is TGTGCCAGCAGTTTCCTAGACAGGTCCACCGACCAGTTCTTC. Based on the CDR3 plus reference TRBV28 and TRBJ2-1, the full variable domain is DVKVTQSSRYLVKRTGEKVFLECVQDMDHENMFWYRQDPGLGLRLIYFSYDVKMKEKGDIPEGYSVSREKKERFSLILESASTNQTSMYLCASSFLDRSTDQFFGPGTRLTVL.

This clonotype showed up just a few times. The chain couples TRBV19 to TRBJ2-1; perhaps TRBD1 as D (6 bases). The germline V and J ends were trimmed by 10 bases and 7 bases, with 8 bases remaining between them. CDR1 is LNHDA and CDR2 is SQIVND in the germline V gene (reference sequence). This CDR3 comprises 10 residues. The CDR3 bases are TGTGCCACAGGGGATAATGAGCAGTTCTTC. This sequence encodes CATGDNEQFF.

The genes are TRBV14 and TRBJ1-6, with TRBD1 matching over 10 bases. V was pared by 2 bases and J by 12 bases, with 7 bases of the junction left unmatched. Germline V gene data show CDR1 as SGHDN and CDR2 as FVKESK. This CDR3 has 15 residues. The CDR3 DNA reads as TGTGCCAGCAGCCAAACGGGACAGGGGATAATACCCCTCCACTTT. Protein sequence: CASSQTGQGIIPLHF.

The chain uses TRBV20-1 and TRBJ2-7; a possible D gene is TRBD2 (6 bases). The germline CDR1 and CDR2 sequences are DFQATT and SNEGSKA (reference sequence). The V gene lost 6 bases and the J gene lost 3 bases, with 12 bases spanning the gap. The CDR3 is made up of 12 amino acids. The CDR3 spells CSADFGGYEQYF. The CDR3 region has the DNA TGCAGTGCCGATTTCGGGGGCTACGAGCAGTACTTC.

The chain links TRBV3-1 to TRBJ2-5, with 8 positions matching TRBD2. The trim removed 2 bases at V and 5 bases at J, leaving 7 bases unmatched. CDR3 length: 15 amino acids. The germline V gene encodes CDR1 LGHDT and CDR2 YNNKEL (reference sequence). The CDR3 DNA sequence: TGTGCCAGCAGCCAAAACCCTACGGGGGGGGAGACCCAGTACTTC. Protein: CASSQNPTGGETQYF.

The chain recombines TRBV20-1 with TRBJ1-6; TRBD1 is a possible D gene (5 bases). This CDR3 spans 12 amino acids. Per the germline V gene, CDR1 is DFQATT and CDR2 is SNEGSKA (reference sequence). The CDR3 loop reads CSVRGANSPLHF. CDR3 bases: TGCAGCGTGAGGGGCGCGAATTCACCCCTCCACTTT.

This clonotype was seen a handful of times. The V call is TRBV12-3 or TRBV12-4, the J call TRBJ1-5, with D uncertain. This CDR3 comprises 12 residues. The germline V and J ends were trimmed by 1 base and 7 bases, with 5 bases remaining between them. The CDR3 is CASSLVPQPQHF. In nucleotides, the CDR3 is TGTGCCAGCAGTTTAGTACCCCAGCCCCAGCATTTT.

The V and J genes are TRBV5-1 and TRBJ2-2; D assignment may be TRBD1 or TRBD2 (5 bases each). Germline V CDR1 and CDR2: SGHRS, YFSETQ. V was shortened by 4 bases and J by 5 bases, with 18 bases between the two germline ends. This CDR3 region has 16 residues. The CDR3 DNA sequence: TGCGCCAGCAGCCTGACCGGGACCCCTGGGACCGGGGAGCTGTTTTTT. It translates to CASSLTGTPGTGELFF.

This clonotype came up a few times. V usage is TRBV20-1 and J usage is TRBJ1-5; perhaps TRBD1 as D (5 bases). The CDR3 length is 13 residues. The germline CDR1 and CDR2 sequences are DFQATT and SNEGSKA (reference sequence). Trimming took 1 base from V and 6 from J, leaving 10 bases between them. The CDR3 nucleotides are TGCAGTGCTAGAGGGGGGGGAGTTCAGCCCCAGCATTTT. Translation: CSARGGGVQPQHF.

The chain joins TRBV5-1 to TRBJ2-3; D remains ambiguous. Germline V gene data show CDR1 as SGHRS and CDR2 as YFSETQ. V lost 1 base, J lost 0 bases, and 3 bases lay in between. The length of the CDR3 is 13 residues. The CDR3 DNA is TGCGCCAGCAGCTTGTTTAGCACAGATACGCAGTATTTT. It is translated as CASSLFSTDTQYF.

This clonotype was observed a few times. V and J are TRBV7-3 and TRBJ2-6; 10 nucleotides match TRBD2. The germline V gene has CDR1 SGHTA and CDR2 FQGTGA. V lost 0 bases and J lost 0; bases outside the gene matches: 8. This CDR3 contains 20 residues. CDR3 amino acids: CASSLTSGLATRSGANVLTF. DNA of the CDR3: TGTGCCAGCAGCTTAACCTCGGGACTAGCGACTCGCTCTGGGGCCAACGTCCTGACTTTC.

This clonotype has just a few counts. V and J are TRBV7-2 and TRBJ2-5; no reliable D call. The V and J ends lost 2 bases and 1 base respectively, with 14 bases between them. The CDR3 has 16 residues. Germline CDR1 is SGHTA and CDR2 is FQGNSA. The DNA of the CDR3 is TGTGCCAGCAGCTTATCTCTGAACACGCCCCAAGAGACCCAGTACTTC. Translated, it gives CASSLSLNTPQETQYF.